What follows describes a single TCR beta chain. What it binds is unknown. Naive, central memory, regulatory and stem cell-like memory cells within the CD4+ compartment were sorted using CD45RO/CCR7/CD25/CD127/CD95/CD27. Sorted populations all exceeded 98% purity. The record originates from a study of beta chain features in type 1 diabetes. Findings and caveats of the study: Type 1 diabetes patients had fewer VDJ junction insertions and more deletions. Among all four CD4+ subsets, Type 1 diabetes patients had TCRB CDR3s that were moderately but significantly shorter.

This CDR3 contains 17 residues. Germline CDR1 reads MGHRA; CDR2 reads YSYEKL. After removal of 1 base from V and 6 bases from J, the junction contained 10 bases not matched to a gene. TCRB transcripts that were expressed got sequenced, as all of the isolated RNA had been reverse transcribed. TCRdb keeps only in-frame clones here, not all; method: immunoSEQ multiplex PCR. This table has hundreds of thousands of clones, about 32% appearing once. The source of this sequence is a man younger than 35 in good health. This chain links TRBV4-1 with TRBJ2-7, with TRBD1 matching 12 bases. The sequencing input was naive CD4+ T cells from blood. The CDR3 here is CASSQATSGTGGREQYF. The CDR3 bases are TGCGCCAGCAGCCAAGCAACCTCCGGGACAGGGGGCCGCGAGCAGTACTTC.